This T cell receptor (beta chain) was identified in a study of blood T cell repertoires in COVID-19. Study-level information: Acute-phase and convalescent COVID-19 samples originated in the United States, Italy and Spain. T cells, B-cell-depleted T cells, or PBMCs supplied cDNA or gDNA.

Ages ranged from 18 to 89 years, with residence in fewer than 25 US areas. Original processing notes: Estimated nucleated cell counts came from reference gene primer amplification. Method: immunoSEQ multiplex PCR; TCRdb's copy keeps in-frame clones and lacks some. D and trimming were read from the DNA, whereas the V and J calls and clone size are those reported in that table. The table records some 320,000 clones, more than 75% of them present only once. Source material: PBMCs or T cells enriched from blood (not recorded which). This receptor was obtained from a man aged 55-75 years who had recovered from COVID-19.

The CDR3 DNA follows: TGTGCCAGCAGTTTGGGGTGGGGGGACTATGGCTACACCTTC. Residues: CASSLGWGDYGYTF. This sequence joins TRBV6-5 and TRBJ1-2; D is perhaps TRBD1 (5 bases). Germline V gene data show CDR1 as MNHEY and CDR2 as SVGAGI. This CDR3 has 14 residues. V was clipped by 4 bases and J by 3 bases, with 12 bases between them.